The present TCR beta chain was sequenced within a study of control samples from healthy donors and cancer patients. CDR1 and CDR2 from the germline V gene are SGHAT and FQNNGV. The CDR3 length is 15 residues. V dropped 1 base and J dropped 3; count of bases not matched to a gene: 1. Profiling relied on immunoSEQ multiplex PCR, and the TCRdb table lists in-frame clones only, not all of them. The data show 150,000 to 200,000 clones, around 92% seen once. Sample: blood. The chain recombines TRBV11-2 with TRBJ2-5; TRBD2 matches 11 bases. The clonotype comes from a woman aged 25-40 years in good health. The CDR3 sequence: CASSLVSGGEETQYF. DNA of the CDR3: TGTGCCAGCAGCTTAGTTAGCGGGGGGGAAGAGACCCAGTACTTC. Full variable domain (missing parts from reference TRBV11-2 and TRBJ2-5): EAGVAQSPRYKIIEKRQSVAFWCNPISGHATLYWYQQILGQGPKLLIQFQNNGVVDDSQLPKDRFSAERLKGVDSTLKIQPAKLEDSAVYLCASSLVSGGEETQYFGPGTRLLVL.